Listed below are T cell receptor beta chains from one sample, sequenced in a study of cytomegalovirus exposure and HLA in healthy donors. Data came from immunoSEQ multiplex PCR; TCRdb stores just in-frame clones and leaves some out. In all, the sample yields about 41,000 clones. The sequencing input was PBMCs. The source of these receptors is a man younger than 45 in good health and CMV-seronegative. The CDR3 runs from the conserved cysteine through the conserved F or W. A D gene is named only where the DNA matches it firmly.

d_call j_call v_call cdr3_nt cdr3_aa
NA TRBJ2-7 TRBV11-2 TGTGCCAGCAGCTTTTCAGGGTACGCCGAGCAGTACTTC CASSFSGYAEQYF
NA TRBJ2-7 TRBV5-1 TGCGCCAGCGGACGCGGGACAGAGACCTACGAGCAGTACTTC CASGRGTETYEQYF
NA TRBJ2-1 TRBV21-1 TGTGCCAGCAGCAAAAAGGTACTAGAAACCTACAATGAGCAGTTCTTC CASSKKVLETYNEQFF
NA TRBJ2-7 TRBV7-9 TGTGCCAGCAGCTTGGGCCCAGGGGCCTACGAGCAGTACTTC CASSLGPGAYEQYF
TRBD1 TRBJ2-1 TRBV13 TGTGCCAGCAGCCCCCAGGACAGGGGGTTGGGGGGGCAGTTCTTC CASSPQDRGLGGQFF
TRBD1 TRBJ1-5 TRBV5-6 TGTGCCAGCAGCTTGAACAGGGGTAGCAATCAGCCCCAGCATTTT CASSLNRGSNQPQHF
TRBD1 TRBJ2-5 TRBV7-8 TGTGCCAGCAGCGACCGACAGGGGGCGGGAGAGACCCAGTACTTC CASSDRQGAGETQYF
NA TRBJ1-6 TRBV6-1 TGTGCCAGCAGTGAAGGGACAGCCGATTCACCCCTCCACTTT CASSEGTADSPLHF
TRBD1 TRBJ2-2 TRBV4-2 TGTGCCAGCAGCCGGTTCACAGGGGGGAACACCGGGGAGCTGTTTTTT CASSRFTGGNTGELFF
NA TRBJ1-1 TRBV18 TGTGCCAGCTCACCACCGGGAGGGGCCTCCACTGAAGCTTTCTTT CASSPPGGASTEAFF
NA TRBJ1-5 TRBV19 TGTGCCAGGGGCGGGGACGATCAGCCCCAGCATTTT CARGGDDQPQHF
NA TRBJ2-7 TRBV30 TGTGCCTGGAGTGGTCCCGTCTACGAGCAGTACTTC CAWSGPVYEQYF
NA TRBJ2-3 TRBV27 TGTGCCAGCAGTCCCTCTAGCACGGATACGCAGTATTTT CASSPSSTDTQYF
NA TRBJ2-5 TRBV27 TGTGCCAGCAGTTTAGTAGGGGTTAAGACCCAGTACTTC CASSLVGVKTQYF
TRBD2 TRBJ2-3 TRBV9 TGTGCCAGCAGCGTTGGCGGGGGGGCCACAGATACGCAGTATTTT CASSVGGGATDTQYF
NA TRBJ2-1 TRBV5-6 TGTGCCAGCAGCTTCCAGGGGCGAAATGAGCAGTTCTTC CASSFQGRNEQFF
NA TRBJ1-2 TRBV9 TGTGCCAGCAGCCCTCCGGGGTATGGCTACACCTTC CASSPPGYGYTF
NA TRBJ2-1 TRBV19 TGTGCCAGTAGTATAGGTTCCAGGGCCCACAATGAGCAGTTCTTC CASSIGSRAHNEQFF
NA TRBJ2-5 TRBV9 TGTGCCAGCAGCGTAGTTCCTAGCGCGGAGACCCAGTACTTC CASSVVPSAETQYF
NA TRBJ2-3 TRBV9 TGTGCCAGCAGCGCCACTTCGGGACTAGATACGCAGTATTTT CASSATSGLDTQYF
NA TRBJ2-3 TRBV18 TGTGCCAGCTCACAATTCCAGGGCGGGGAGGATACGCAGTATTTT CASSQFQGGEDTQYF
TRBD2 TRBJ2-1 TRBV2 TGTGCCAGCAGTGGGCTAGCGGACAATGAGCAGTTCTTC CASSGLADNEQFF
NA TRBJ1-1 TRBV6-5 TGTGCCAGCAGTGAGAAGTTATCTGGCACTGAAGCTTTCTTT CASSEKLSGTEAFF
NA TRBJ1-1 TRBV15 TGTGCCACCAGCAGAGGGCAGGGGACTGAAGCTTTCTTT CATSRGQGTEAFF
TRBD2 TRBJ2-1 TRBV10-3 TGTGCCATCATTCGGACTAGCGGGAGTCCCTACAATGAGCAGTTCTTC CAIIRTSGSPYNEQFF